The clone carrying this T cell receptor (beta chain) was found a few times. The target antigen is unknown. This sample stems from a study of shared clonotypes between healthy human individuals. Study-wide findings and caveats: Sharing across four donors was seen in around 5.1% of naive CD4 clonotypes. Clonotype sharing across donors was expected to vary with sequencing depth.

Assay runs were performed at deep level. Template for every sorted-subset replicate PCR totaled around 200 ng DNA, tens of thousands of T cell genomes. Assay used: immunoSEQ multiplex PCR; TCRdb lists only in-frame clones, some missing. This sample yields approximately 1,500,000 clones, of which roughly 95% are seen a single time; 1% to 1.5% belongs to the top ten. Trimming pared 6 bases from V and 3 bases from J, leaving 14 bases between. Germline V CDR1 and CDR2: SNHLY, FYNNEI. This CDR3 has 14 residues. This sequence joins TRBV2 and TRBJ1-1; the D gene is possibly TRBD1 (6 bases). The TCR comes from a man aged 30 to 45 in good health. The sequenced sample was naive CD4+ T cells sorted from blood. Subset in this sample: CD45RA+ positively selected. CDR3 residues: CASSETGYDTEAFF. In nucleotides, the CDR3 is TGTGCCAGCAGCGAGACAGGATACGACACTGAAGCTTTCTTT.